The 27 T cell receptor beta chains below were found in one sample sequenced in a study of cytomegalovirus exposure and HLA in healthy donors. PCR used 60 Vbeta primers and 13 Jbeta primers. TCRdb keeps only in-frame clones here, not all; method: immunoSEQ multiplex PCR. The repertoire includes approximately 160,000 clones, roughly two thirds of them detected once, and around 3% sits in the top ten. Sample: PBMCs. All receptors derive from a woman in her 40s in good health and CMV-seropositive.

The V and J genes are TRBV4-3 and TRBJ2-3, with TRBD2 as a possible D gene (7 bases). The ends were cut back, 0 bases at V and 2 bases at J, with 12 bases in the middle. The CDR3 is 16 residues long. The germline V gene has CDR1 LGHNA and CDR2 YSLEER. CDR3 nucleotides: TGCGCCAGCAGCCAAGATCGAGGGGGGGCCACAGATACGCAGTATTTT. Protein product: CASSQDRGGATDTQYF.

This clone was detected a few times. The chain carries TRBV28 and TRBJ1-1, with a weak D call TRBD1 (6 bases). Looked up from germline, CDR1 is MDHEN and CDR2 is SYDVKM. The CDR3 is made up of 14 amino acids. Trimming took 5 bases from V and 5 from J, leaving 15 bases between them. CDR3 in amino acids: CASSRNRDPTEAFF. CDR3 nucleotides: TGTGCCAGCAGTCGAAACAGGGATCCGACTGAAGCTTTCTTT.

The rearrangement joins TRBV5-4 to TRBJ1-1; D may be TRBD1 (6 bases). CDR3 length equals 15 residues. Germline V gene data show CDR1 as SGHNT and CDR2 as YYREEE (reference sequence). The V end was cut by 4 bases, the J end by 0 bases, with 13 bases between. The CDR3 protein is CASSNSRGMNTEAFF. As DNA, the CDR3 is TGTGCCAGCAGCAACAGCAGGGGAATGAACACTGAAGCTTTCTTT.

J is TRBJ2-1 and V is TRBV10-3; D uncertain. CDR1 and CDR2 (germline): ENHRY, SYGVKD. Trimming took off 8 bases at V and 5 bases at J, with 25 bases between the two ends. The CDR3 covers 17 residues. In DNA, the CDR3 is TGTGCCATCTCCCCACTGTCGAGAGGATTGCGACACAATGAGCAGTTCTTC. As protein: CAISPLSRGLRHNEQFF.

J is TRBJ1-1 and V is TRBV5-1, with TRBD1 identical over 8 bases. Germline CDR1 reads SGHRS; CDR2 reads YFSETQ. Trimming cost V 4 bases and J 3 bases; bases outside gene matches: 8. The CDR3 contains 15 residues. The CDR3 nucleotides are TGCGCCAGCAGCGAACGACAGGGGATGGACACTGAAGCTTTCTTT. It yields the protein CASSERQGMDTEAFF.

The V and J genes are TRBV23-1 and TRBJ1-2; D may be TRBD1 (5 bases). TRBV23-1 is identified as an open reading frame with a role that is uncertain. The CDR3 covers 14 residues. V was clipped by 7 bases and J by 6 bases, with 18 bases between them. For the CDR3, the DNA is TGCGCCAGCATCCATGGGGGGTTCCCTCATGGCTACACCTTC. Translated: CASIHGGFPHGYTF.

V and J are TRBV7-2 and TRBJ1-1; TRBD1 matches at 7 bases. The CDR3 is 15 residues long. Trimming removed 6 bases from V and 5 bases from J; junction bases left unmatched: 12. Germline CDR1 reads SGHTA; CDR2 reads FQGNSA. As DNA, the CDR3 is TGTGCCAGCAGTACATTAGGGGGCGGGCGGACTGAAGCTTTCTTT. Translating it yields CASSTLGGGRTEAFF. Variable domain in full (rest from reference TRBV7-2 and TRBJ1-1): GAGVSQSPSNKVTEKGKDVELRCDPISGHTALYWYRQSLGQGLEFLIYFQGNSAPDKSGLPSDRFSAERTGGSVSTLTIQRTQQEDSAVYLCASSTLGGGRTEAFFGQGTRLTVV.

Details on this clone: Compared with germline, one end of the junction differs, possibly owing to a read error. V usage is TRBV7-2 and J usage is TRBJ1-1; a possible D gene is TRBD1 (6 bases). The CDR3 contains 15 residues. CDR1 and CDR2 from the germline V gene are SGHTA and FQGNSA. The chain's CDR3 is CASILLGQLNTEAFF. The DNA for the CDR3 is TGTGCCAGCATCTTACTAGGACAGTTGAACACTGAAGCTTTCTTT.

This clone came up a few times. The rearrangement links TRBV21-1 to TRBJ1-1; the D call in the table, TRBD1, was not verified against the DNA. TRBV21-1 is flagged as a pseudogene. The CDR3 runs to 13 residues. The CDR3 sequence is CASNGQLNTEAFF. In DNA form, the CDR3 reads TGTGCCAGCAACGGACAGTTGAACACTGAAGCTTTCTTT.

V usage is TRBV4-3 and J usage is TRBJ2-1, with a tentative D call TRBD2 (8 bases). Looked up from germline, CDR1 is LGHNA and CDR2 is YSLEER. The length of the CDR3 is 15 residues. V shed 4 bases and J shed 9 bases, with 19 bases lying between them. The CDR3 DNA sequence: TGCGCCAGCAGCCCAGGGGGACTAGGAGATACTGAGCAGTTCTTC. This codes for CASSPGGLGDTEQFF.

Only one count was recorded for this clone. Relative to the germline gene, one junction end is altered; a read error may explain this. This chain joins TRBV28 and TRBJ1-5; 8 bases align to TRBD1. This CDR3 spans 16 amino acids. Germline CDR1 reads MDHEN; CDR2 reads SYDVKM. The CDR3 sequence is CASSSPGTGYNQPQNF. CDR3 DNA sequence: TGTGCCAGCAGTTCACCAGGGACAGGTTACAATCAGCCCCAGAATTTT.

This clone was seen only once. This sequence joins TRBV4-2 and TRBJ2-3; 7 nucleotides line up with TRBD2. V lost 3 bases, J lost 0 bases, and 9 bases stayed unmatched. Germline V gene lookup returns CDR1 LGHNA and CDR2 YNFKEQ. The CDR3 extends over 17 amino acids. The CDR3 coding sequence is TGTGCCAGCAGCCACTTCAGACTAGCCCAAAGCACAGATACGCAGTATTTT. Amino acid sequence: CASSHFRLAQSTDTQYF.

This clone was counted a few times. CDR3 sequence reads: CASSILAGEGETQYF. The CDR3 coding sequence is TGTGCCAGTAGTATATTAGCGGGAGAAGGGGAGACCCAGTACTTC. The genes are TRBV19 and TRBJ2-5, with 9 bases lining up with TRBD2. V shed 2 bases, J shed 5 bases, and the junction held 6 bases outside the gene matches. CDR3 length equals 15 residues. Germline V lookup: CDR1 LNHDA, CDR2 SQIVND (reference sequence).

The chain has TRBV7-9 and TRBJ2-1; D perhaps matches TRBD2 (6 bases). V gave up 4 bases and J gave up 10 bases, with 11 bases separating them. Germline assignment: CDR1 SEHNR and CDR2 FQNEAQ (reference sequence). The CDR3 is made up of 12 amino acids. The CDR3 DNA sequence: TGTGCCAGCAGCTCCATAGGAGGGGAGCAGTTCTTC. Protein sequence: CASSSIGGEQFF.

This clone was recorded only once. The chain couples TRBV7-2 to TRBJ2-1; 14 bases are a match to TRBD2. Germline V CDR1 and CDR2: SGHTA, FQGNSA. The CDR3 sequence is 14 residues long. The V gene end was trimmed by 7 bases and the J gene end by 8 bases; junction bases not matched to a gene: 4. The CDR3: CASKPGLAGDEQFF. The CDR3 nucleotides read TGTGCCAGCAAGCCGGGACTAGCGGGAGATGAGCAGTTCTTC.

J is TRBJ2-1 and V is TRBV7-3; 10 bases line up with TRBD2. CDR3 length: 15 amino acids. Germline V CDR1 and CDR2: SGHTA, FQGTGA. Trimming removed 5 bases from V and 6 bases from J; junction bases left unmatched: 7. CDR3 in DNA: TGTGCCAGCAGCCCCCCCGGGACTAGCGTCAATGAGCAGTTCTTC. It translates to CASSPPGTSVNEQFF.

The rearrangement uses TRBV28 and TRBJ2-1; perhaps TRBD2 as D (5 bases). Trimming removed 10 bases from V and 8 bases from J, with 12 bases in between. Per germline, CDR1 MDHEN and CDR2 SYDVKM. This CDR3 region has 11 residues. The CDR3 loop is CATHGIYEQFF. The DNA for the CDR3 is TGTGCCACCCACGGGATCTATGAGCAGTTCTTC.

This clone was recorded once. The V and J genes are TRBV6-6 and TRBJ2-5, with TRBD2 matching 10 bases. CDR1 and CDR2 from the germline V gene are MNHNY and SVGAGI (reference sequence). The CDR3 is made up of 15 amino acids. DNA for the CDR3: TGTGCAACCCACCCCCTAGCGGGAGAAGAAGAGACCCAGTACTTC. This encodes CATHPLAGEEETQYF.

The table lists this clone with a few counts. This chain connects TRBV18 to TRBJ2-3, with unresolved D. This CDR3 is 13 amino acids long. Trimming removed 3 bases at V and 6 bases at J, with 10 bases between. Germline-derived CDR1 and CDR2 are KGHSH and LQKENI. The CDR3 nucleotides read TGTGCCAGCTCACCCGCCGAGGCGGATACGCAGTATTTT. This gives the protein CASSPAEADTQYF.

This clone was recorded a few times. The chain couples TRBV10-3 to TRBJ2-7; D may be TRBD2 (6 bases). The ends were cut back, 6 bases at V and 3 bases at J, with 15 bases in the middle. Germline V gives CDR1 ENHRY, CDR2 SYGVKD. This CDR3 comprises 14 residues. The CDR3 sequence is CAIRDRDWNYEQYF. DNA of the CDR3: TGTGCCATCAGGGACCGGGACTGGAACTACGAGCAGTACTTC.

The chain has TRBV10-3 and TRBJ2-3, with 7 bases fitting TRBD1. The V segment lost 10 bases and the J segment 6 bases; nucleotides outside the gene matches: 13. The CDR3 loop spans 14 amino acids. Germline V gives CDR1 ENHRY, CDR2 SYGVKD. This chain's CDR3 is CATRPGQPLDTQYF. The CDR3 nucleotides read TGTGCCACCCGGCCGGGACAGCCATTGGATACGCAGTATTTT.

This rearrangement joins TRBV6-1 to TRBJ1-5; 8 bases fit TRBD1. The V and J ends lost 5 bases and 1 base, in that order; junction bases with no gene match: 1. CDR3 length equals 14 residues. From germline, CDR1 is MNHNS and CDR2 SASEGT. The CDR3 region is CASSRQGSNQPQHF. In DNA, the CDR3 is TGTGCCAGCAGTCGACAGGGGAGCAATCAGCCCCAGCATTTT.

V usage is TRBV7-9 and J usage is TRBJ2-5, with 7 bases lining up with TRBD2. Germline V gene data show CDR1 as SEHNR and CDR2 as FQNEAQ (reference sequence). Losses at the gene ends were 3 bases for V and 5 bases for J; bases not matched to a gene: 3. CDR3 length equals 13 residues. The CDR3 protein is CASSLISGETQYF. The CDR3, as DNA: TGTGCCAGCAGCTTGATTAGCGGGGAGACCCAGTACTTC. The whole variable domain, remainder taken from reference TRBV7-9 and TRBJ2-5, is DTGVSQNPRHKITKRGQNVTFRCDPISEHNRLYWYRQTLGQGPEFLTYFQNEAQLEKSRLLSDRFSAERPKGSFSTLEIQRTEQGDSAMYLCASSLISGETQYFGPGTRLLVL.

V gene TRBV5-1 combines with J gene TRBJ2-3, with D possibly TRBD1 on 6 matching bases. Looked up from germline, CDR1 is SGHRS and CDR2 is YFSETQ. This CDR3 has 15 residues. Trimming removed 3 bases at V and 0 bases at J, with 11 bases between. The CDR3: CASSSGEPSTDTQYF. In DNA, the CDR3 is TGCGCCAGCAGCTCAGGGGAGCCTAGCACAGATACGCAGTATTTT.

The V and J genes are TRBV2 and TRBJ2-1; 9 bases align to TRBD2. CDR1 SNHLY and CDR2 FYNNEI come from the germline V gene. Germline trimming cut 6 bases from V and 0 bases from J; bases unmatched to any gene: 6. The CDR3 runs 16 residues. The CDR3 spells CASRGLAPSSYNEQFF. In DNA form, the CDR3 reads TGTGCCAGCAGAGGACTAGCGCCTAGCTCCTACAATGAGCAGTTCTTC. Full variable domain (missing parts from reference TRBV2 and TRBJ2-1): EPEVTQTPSHQVTQMGQEVILRCVPISNHLYFYWYRQILGQKVEFLVSFYNNEISEKSEIFDDQFSVERPDGSNFTLKIRSTKLEDSAMYFCASRGLAPSSYNEQFFGPGTRLTVL.

V is TRBV14 and J is TRBJ1-3, with D perhaps matching TRBD1 (6 bases). Deletions cut 2 bases from V and 4 bases from J, with 18 bases between. CDR3 size: 17 residues. Germline loops: CDR1 SGHDN, CDR2 FVKESK. CDR3 DNA sequence: TGTGCCAGCAGCCAAAGGGAACGGGGGGCGAAAGGAAACACCATATATTTT. Translated, it gives CASSQRERGAKGNTIYF.

The CDR3 sequence: CSVVDRDTYEQYF. As DNA, the CDR3 is TGCAGCGTTGTCGATCGGGACACCTACGAGCAGTACTTC. The V and J genes are TRBV29-1 and TRBJ2-7; weak D call: TRBD1 (6 bases). The CDR3 length is 13 residues. From germline, CDR1 is SQVTM and CDR2 ANQGSEA. V lost 4 bases, J lost 2 bases, and 12 bases lay in between.